This T cell receptor beta chain was sequenced in a study of cytomegalovirus exposure and HLA in healthy donors. CDR3 length equals 15 residues. Germline V gene sequence: CDR1 MNHEY, CDR2 SMNVEV (reference sequence). V lost 6 bases, J lost 4 bases, and 18 bases lay in between. Separate from the roughly 700-subject first cohort was the approximately 110-subject validation cohort, to which the donors belonged. TCRdb's table, derived via immunoSEQ multiplex PCR, lists solely in-frame clones and lacks some. The sample lists roughly 63,000 clones; 70% to 90% were seen once. Of note for this clone: Its antigen is as yet unknown.

Study-level points and caveats: There were 150 to 200 TCR beta chains listed as cytomegalovirus-associated. Through in vitro validation, three CMV-associated chains were shown to be specific for CMV antigens.

The specimen sequenced was PBMCs. V is TRBV27 and J is TRBJ1-2, with D tentatively TRBD1 (6 bases). The source of this sequence is a woman under 30 in good health and CMV-seronegative. The CDR3 spells CASRRTGGLVYGYTF. CDR3 nucleotides: TGTGCCAGCAGACGAACGGGGGGGCTGGTCTATGGCTACACCTTC.